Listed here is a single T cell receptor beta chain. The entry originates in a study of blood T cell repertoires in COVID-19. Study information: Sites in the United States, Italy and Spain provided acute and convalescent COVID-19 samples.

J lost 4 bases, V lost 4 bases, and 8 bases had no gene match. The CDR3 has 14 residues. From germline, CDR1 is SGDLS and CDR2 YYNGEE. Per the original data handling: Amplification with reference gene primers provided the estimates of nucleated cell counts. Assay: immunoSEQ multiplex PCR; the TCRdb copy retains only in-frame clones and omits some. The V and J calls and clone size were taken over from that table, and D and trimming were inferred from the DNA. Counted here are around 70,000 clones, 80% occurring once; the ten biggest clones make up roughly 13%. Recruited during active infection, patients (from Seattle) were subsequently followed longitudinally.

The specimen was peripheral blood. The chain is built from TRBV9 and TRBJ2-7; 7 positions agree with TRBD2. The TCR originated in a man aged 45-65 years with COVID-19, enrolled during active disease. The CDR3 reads CASSTREGSYEQYF. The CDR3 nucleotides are TGTGCCAGCAGCACGAGGGAGGGGAGTTACGAGCAGTACTTC.